The 8 T cell receptor beta chains in this list originate from one sample, sequenced in a study of vaccination and CD4 T cells after COVID-19. The antigens these receptors bind are not known. Treatment described: roughly ten-day PBMC culture with coronavirus spike peptide pools or control peptides (ViraFEST assay). Sequenced with the Oncomine TCR Beta short-read assay was DNA taken from cultured CD4+ T cells. TCRdb ran MiXCR on the PCR reads and lists one entry per CDR3 protein. Here the sample spans more than 15,000 distinct CDR3 sequences, 45% to 60% being singletons. Sequencing was done on a sample of CD4+ T cells from blood, cultured in vitro. The receptors here all came from a human donor who had recovered from COVID-19.

As concerns this clonotype: No DNA is shown, since the ends of the CDR3 on it are uncertain; the CDR3 is the one TCRdb lists. V is TRBV5-6 and J is TRBJ2-4; the table names TRBD1, a call not compared with the DNA. The CDR3 extends over 14 residues, inclusive of both ends. Germline lookup yields CDR1 SGHDT and CDR2 YYEEEE. CDR3 protein: CASSFRGREHIQYF.

The rearrangement joins TRBV29-1 to TRBJ2-1; a possible D gene is TRBD1 (6 bases). The CDR3 covers 15 residues. CDR1 and CDR2 from the germline V gene are SQVTM and ANQGSEA. V was cut by 8 bases and J by 8 bases, with 25 bases left in between. CDR3 in amino acids: CSCNENRVLRDEQFF. DNA of the CDR3: TGCAGCTGCAATGAGAACAGGGTGCTAAGGGATGAGCAGTTCTTC.

J is TRBJ1-5 and V is TRBV5-6; D perhaps matches TRBD1 (5 bases). V shed 0 bases and J shed 5 bases, with 12 bases lying between them. The CDR3 totals 15 residues. Germline V CDR1 and CDR2: SGHDT, YYEEEE. The CDR3 DNA follows: TGTGCCAGCAGCTTGGGGAGGACAAACTATCAGCCCCAGCATTTT. It translates to CASSLGRTNYQPQHF.

The chain recombines TRBV2 with TRBJ1-5; D unresolved. This CDR3 comprises 15 residues. V shed 5 bases and J shed 2 bases, with 13 bases lying between them. The germline gives CDR1 SNHLY, CDR2 FYNNEI. For the CDR3, the DNA is TGTGCCAGCAGTTACCAGGCCGGCGGCAATCAGCCCCAGCATTTT. It encodes CASSYQAGGNQPQHF.

This clonotype was observed a few times. The chain has TRBV2 and TRBJ1-5, with 9 bases lining up with TRBD1. V dropped 3 bases and J dropped 3; count of bases not matched to a gene: 6. The CDR3 is made up of 16 amino acids. The germline CDR1 and CDR2 sequences are SNHLY and FYNNEI. The CDR3 DNA sequence: TGTGCCAGCAGTGACCGGGGACAGGGCTTCAATCAGCCCCAGCATTTT. It yields the protein CASSDRGQGFNQPQHF.

The genes are TRBV6-5 and TRBJ1-6; maybe TRBD1 (6 bases). Germline values: CDR1 MNHEY, CDR2 SVGAGI. The CDR3 contains 13 residues. V lost 2 bases and J 10 bases, leaving 9 bases between the germline ends. The CDR3 nucleotides are TGTGCCAGCAGTTACAGGGGACAATCACCCCTCCACTTT. It encodes CASSYRGQSPLHF.

The gene calls are TRBV11-2 and TRBJ1-1; D not resolved. The germline V and J ends were trimmed by 5 bases and 0 bases, with 4 bases remaining between them. CDR3 length equals 12 residues. CDR1 SGHAT and CDR2 FQNNGV come from the germline V gene. This chain's CDR3 is CASSVLNTEAFF. The CDR3 nucleotides read TGTGCCAGCAGCGTACTGAACACTGAAGCTTTCTTT.

The chain combines TRBV28 with TRBJ2-7; D unresolved. Looked up from germline, CDR1 is MDHEN and CDR2 is SYDVKM. The length of the CDR3 is 11 residues. V lost 2 bases to trimming and J lost 5 bases, with 4 bases between them. DNA of the CDR3: TGTGCCAGCAGTTTAAGGAACGAGCAGTACTTC. As protein: CASSLRNEQYF.